The TCR beta chain under discussion was sequenced for a study of shared clonotypes between healthy human individuals. Study background: Donors had three CD4 naive, three CD4 memory, two CD8 naive and one CD8 memory plate apiece.

Points on this clone: Germline and junction disagree at one end, which may indicate a read error.

Naive CD4+ cells were CD45RA-selected; the remaining cells were memory. Only in-frame clones appear in the TCRdb table, and some are missing; sequencing was by immunoSEQ multiplex PCR. The sample lists 2 million to 3 million clones; around nine tenths were seen once. Germline V gives CDR1 SSHAT, CDR2 FNYEAQ (reference sequence). The CDR3 extends over 16 amino acids. The chain links TRBV7-7 to TRBJ2-5; 7 bases map to TRBD1. This clonotype was sampled from a man in his late teens or twenties in good health. The specimen was naive CD4+ T cells sorted from blood. The subset denotes: CD45RA+ positively selected. CDR3 amino acids: CASSTLPGTAQETQYF. The CDR3 nucleotides are TGTGCTAGCAGCACATTACCCGGGACAGCACAAGAGACCCAGTACTTC.